The clone carrying this T cell receptor (beta chain) was picked up a small number of times. Via MiXCR, TCRdb re-called the 5' RACE reads, giving one row per CDR3 protein. This table holds about 240,000 distinct CDR3 sequences, 8% to 11% found once. These data originate in a study of identical twins. The CDR3 consists of 16 residues. CDR1 is SGHTA and CDR2 is FQGNSA in the germline V gene. V gave up 5 bases and J gave up 1 base, with 14 bases separating them. The TCR originated in a man aged 50 to 59 in good health. Sequencing used memory T cells sorted from blood. The chain links TRBV7-2 to TRBJ1-4, with a possible D match to TRBD1 (6 bases). The CDR3: CASSQSRGLTNEKLFF. The CDR3 DNA reads TGTGCCAGCAGCCAAAGCAGGGGCTTAACTAATGAAAAACTGTTTTTT.